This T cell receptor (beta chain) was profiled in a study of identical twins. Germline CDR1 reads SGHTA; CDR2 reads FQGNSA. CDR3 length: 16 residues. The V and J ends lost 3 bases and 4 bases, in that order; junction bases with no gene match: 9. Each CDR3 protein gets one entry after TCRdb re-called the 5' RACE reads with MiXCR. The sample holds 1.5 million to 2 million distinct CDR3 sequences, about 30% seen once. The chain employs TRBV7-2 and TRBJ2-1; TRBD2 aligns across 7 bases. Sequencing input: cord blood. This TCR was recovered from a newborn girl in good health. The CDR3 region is CASSLTSGIGYNEQFF. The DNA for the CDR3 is TGTGCCAGCAGCTTGACAAGCGGGATCGGGTACAATGAGCAGTTCTTC.